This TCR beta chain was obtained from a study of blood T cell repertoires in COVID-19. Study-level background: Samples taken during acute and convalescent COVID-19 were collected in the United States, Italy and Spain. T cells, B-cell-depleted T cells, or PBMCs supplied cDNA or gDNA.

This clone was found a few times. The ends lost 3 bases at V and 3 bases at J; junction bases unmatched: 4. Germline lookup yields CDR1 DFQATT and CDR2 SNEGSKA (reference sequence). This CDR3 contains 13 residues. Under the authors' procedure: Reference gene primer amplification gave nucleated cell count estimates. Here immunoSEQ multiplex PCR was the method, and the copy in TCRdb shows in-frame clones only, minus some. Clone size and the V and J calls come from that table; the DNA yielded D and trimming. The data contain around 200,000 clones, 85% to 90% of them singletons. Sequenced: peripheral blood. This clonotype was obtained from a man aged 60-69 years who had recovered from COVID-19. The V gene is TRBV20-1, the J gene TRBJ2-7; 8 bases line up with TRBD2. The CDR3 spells CSASLTSGYEQYF. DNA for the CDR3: TGCAGTGCTAGTCTTACTAGCGGCTACGAGCAGTACTTC.